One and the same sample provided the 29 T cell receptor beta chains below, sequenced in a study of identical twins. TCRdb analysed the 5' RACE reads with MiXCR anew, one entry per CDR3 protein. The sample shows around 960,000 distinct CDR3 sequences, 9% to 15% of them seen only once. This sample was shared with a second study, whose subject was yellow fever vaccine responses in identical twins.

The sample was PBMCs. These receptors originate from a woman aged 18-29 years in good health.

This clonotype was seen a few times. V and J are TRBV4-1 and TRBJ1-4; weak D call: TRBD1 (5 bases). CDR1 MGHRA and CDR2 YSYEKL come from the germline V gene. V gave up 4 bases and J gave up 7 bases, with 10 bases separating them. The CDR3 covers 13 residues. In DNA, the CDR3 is TGCGCCAGCAGCCTAACAAGGGGTGAAAAACTGTTTTTT. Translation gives CASSLTRGEKLFF.

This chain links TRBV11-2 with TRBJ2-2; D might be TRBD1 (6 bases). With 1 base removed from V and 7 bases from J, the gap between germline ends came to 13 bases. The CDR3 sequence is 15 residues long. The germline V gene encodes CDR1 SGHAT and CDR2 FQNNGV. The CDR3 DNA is TGTGCCAGCAGCTTAGTGGCAGGGGTTAGCGGGGAGCTGTTTTTT. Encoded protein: CASSLVAGVSGELFF. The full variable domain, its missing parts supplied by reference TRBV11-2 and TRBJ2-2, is EAGVAQSPRYKIIEKRQSVAFWCNPISGHATLYWYQQILGQGPKLLIQFQNNGVVDDSQLPKDRFSAERLKGVDSTLKIQPAKLEDSAVYLCASSLVAGVSGELFFGEGSRLTVL.

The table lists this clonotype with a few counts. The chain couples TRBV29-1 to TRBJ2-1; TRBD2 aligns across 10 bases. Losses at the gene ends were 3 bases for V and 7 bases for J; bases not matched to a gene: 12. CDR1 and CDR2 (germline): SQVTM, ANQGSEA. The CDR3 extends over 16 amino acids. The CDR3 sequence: CSVEGELAGTKNEQFF. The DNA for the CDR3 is TGCAGCGTTGAGGGTGAACTAGCGGGAACAAAGAATGAGCAGTTCTTC.

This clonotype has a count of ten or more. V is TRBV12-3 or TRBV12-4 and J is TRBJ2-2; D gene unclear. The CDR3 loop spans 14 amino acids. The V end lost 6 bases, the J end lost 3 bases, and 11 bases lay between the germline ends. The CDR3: CASSRDQYTGELFF. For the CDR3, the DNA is TGTGCCAGCAGCCGCGACCAGTACACCGGGGAGCTGTTTTTT.

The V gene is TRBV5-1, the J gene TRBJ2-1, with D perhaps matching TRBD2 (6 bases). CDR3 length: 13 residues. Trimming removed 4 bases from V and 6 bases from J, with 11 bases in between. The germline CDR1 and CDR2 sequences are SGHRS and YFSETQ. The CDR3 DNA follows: TGCGCCAGCAGCGCCTGGGACTCCAATGAGCAGTTCTTC. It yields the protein CASSAWDSNEQFF.

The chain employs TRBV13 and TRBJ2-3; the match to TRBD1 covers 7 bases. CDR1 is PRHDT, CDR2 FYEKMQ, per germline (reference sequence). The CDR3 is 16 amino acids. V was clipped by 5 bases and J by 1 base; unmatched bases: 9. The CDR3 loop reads CASSASGQGGTDTQYF. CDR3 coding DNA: TGTGCCAGCAGCGCCTCGGGGCAGGGGGGCACAGATACGCAGTATTTT. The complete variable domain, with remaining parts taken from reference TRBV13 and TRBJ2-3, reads AAGVIQSPRHLIKEKRETATLKCYPIPRHDTVYWYQQGPGQDPQFLISFYEKMQSDKGSIPDRFSAQQFSDYHSELNMSSLELGDSALYFCASSASGQGGTDTQYFGPGTRLTVL.

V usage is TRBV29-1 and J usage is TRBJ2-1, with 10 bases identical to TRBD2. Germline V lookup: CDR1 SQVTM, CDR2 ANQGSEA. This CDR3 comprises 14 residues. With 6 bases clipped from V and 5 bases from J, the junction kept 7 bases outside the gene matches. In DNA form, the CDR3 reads TGCAGCGTGACTAGCGGGTATCTCCACAATGAGCAGTTCTTC. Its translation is CSVTSGYLHNEQFF.

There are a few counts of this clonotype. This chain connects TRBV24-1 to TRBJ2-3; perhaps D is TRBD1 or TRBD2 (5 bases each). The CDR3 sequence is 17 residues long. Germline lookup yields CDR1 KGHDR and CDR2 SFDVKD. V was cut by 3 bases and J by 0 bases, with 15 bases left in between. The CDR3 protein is CATSDQGGGSSTDTQYF. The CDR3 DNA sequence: TGTGCCACCAGTGATCAAGGTGGGGGATCTAGCACAGATACGCAGTATTTT.

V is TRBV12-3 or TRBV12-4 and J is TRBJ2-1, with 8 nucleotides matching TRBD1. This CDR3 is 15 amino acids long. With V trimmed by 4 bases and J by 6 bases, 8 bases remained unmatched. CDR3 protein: CASSSTFTGGNEQFF. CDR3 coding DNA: TGTGCCAGCAGTTCAACGTTCACAGGGGGCAATGAGCAGTTCTTC.

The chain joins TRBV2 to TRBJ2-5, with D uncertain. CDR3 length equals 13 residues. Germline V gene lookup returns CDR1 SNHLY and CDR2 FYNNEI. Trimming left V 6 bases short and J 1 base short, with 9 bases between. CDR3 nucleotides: TGTGCCAGCAGAGAACGCCTCCAAGAGACCCAGTACTTC. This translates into CASRERLQETQYF.

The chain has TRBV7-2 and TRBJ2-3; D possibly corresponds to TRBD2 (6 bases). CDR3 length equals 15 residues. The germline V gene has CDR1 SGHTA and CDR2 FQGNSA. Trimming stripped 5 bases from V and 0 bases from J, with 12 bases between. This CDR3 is CASSRVGGSTDTQYF. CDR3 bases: TGTGCCAGCAGCCGCGTGGGGGGTAGCACAGATACGCAGTATTTT.

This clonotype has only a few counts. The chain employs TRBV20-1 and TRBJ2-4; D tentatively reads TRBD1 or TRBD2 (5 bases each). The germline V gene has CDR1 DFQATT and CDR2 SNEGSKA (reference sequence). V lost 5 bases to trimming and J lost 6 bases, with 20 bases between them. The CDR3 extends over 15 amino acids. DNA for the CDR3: TGCAGTGCTCCGGACTTTCCTAGGGGTCCAAACATTCAGTACTTC. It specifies CSAPDFPRGPNIQYF.

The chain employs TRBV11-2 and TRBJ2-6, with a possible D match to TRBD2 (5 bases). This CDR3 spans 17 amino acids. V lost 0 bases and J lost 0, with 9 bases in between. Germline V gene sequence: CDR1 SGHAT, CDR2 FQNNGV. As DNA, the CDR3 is TGTGCCAGCAGCTTAGATCTTGGGAGCTCTGGGGCCAACGTCCTGACTTTC. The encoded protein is CASSLDLGSSGANVLTF.

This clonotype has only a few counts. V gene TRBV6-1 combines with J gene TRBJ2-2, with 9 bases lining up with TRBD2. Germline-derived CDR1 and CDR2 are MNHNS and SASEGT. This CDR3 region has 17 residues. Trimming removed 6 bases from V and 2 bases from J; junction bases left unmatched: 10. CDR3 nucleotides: TGTGCCAGCAGCCCGACTAGCGGAAATTTTAACACCGGGGAGCTGTTTTTT. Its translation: CASSPTSGNFNTGELFF.

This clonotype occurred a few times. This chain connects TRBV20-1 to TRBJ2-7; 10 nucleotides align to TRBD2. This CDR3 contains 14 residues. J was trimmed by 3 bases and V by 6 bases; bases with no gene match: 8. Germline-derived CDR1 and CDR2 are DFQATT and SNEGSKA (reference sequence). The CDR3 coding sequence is TGCAGTGCACAGAGGACTAGCGGAGACTACGAGCAGTACTTC. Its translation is CSAQRTSGDYEQYF.

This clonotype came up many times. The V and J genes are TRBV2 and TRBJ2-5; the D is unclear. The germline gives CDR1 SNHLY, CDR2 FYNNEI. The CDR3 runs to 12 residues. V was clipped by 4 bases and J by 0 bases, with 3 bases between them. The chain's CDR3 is CASSGYQETQYF. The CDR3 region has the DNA TGTGCCAGCAGTGGGTACCAAGAGACCCAGTACTTC.

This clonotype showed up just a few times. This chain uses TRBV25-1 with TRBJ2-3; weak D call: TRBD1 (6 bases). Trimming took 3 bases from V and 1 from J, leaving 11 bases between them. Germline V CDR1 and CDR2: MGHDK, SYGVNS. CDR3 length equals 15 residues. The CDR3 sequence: CASSEAGVGTDTQYF. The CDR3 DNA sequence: TGTGCCAGCAGTGAGGCAGGGGTGGGCACAGATACGCAGTATTTT.

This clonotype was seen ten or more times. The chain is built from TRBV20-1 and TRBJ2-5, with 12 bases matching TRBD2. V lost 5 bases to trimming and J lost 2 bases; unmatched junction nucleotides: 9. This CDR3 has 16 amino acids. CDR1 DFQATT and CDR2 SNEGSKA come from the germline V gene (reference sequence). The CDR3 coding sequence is TGCAGTGCTTCGCCCTGGACTAGCGGGGCACAAGAGACCCAGTACTTC. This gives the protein CSASPWTSGAQETQYF.

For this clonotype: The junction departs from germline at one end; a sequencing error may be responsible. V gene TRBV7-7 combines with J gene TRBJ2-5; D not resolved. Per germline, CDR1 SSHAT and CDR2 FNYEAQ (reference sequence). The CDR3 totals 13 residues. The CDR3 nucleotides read TGTCCCAGCAGCTTCCTGGCGCAAGAGACCCAGTACTTC. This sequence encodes CPSSFLAQETQYF.

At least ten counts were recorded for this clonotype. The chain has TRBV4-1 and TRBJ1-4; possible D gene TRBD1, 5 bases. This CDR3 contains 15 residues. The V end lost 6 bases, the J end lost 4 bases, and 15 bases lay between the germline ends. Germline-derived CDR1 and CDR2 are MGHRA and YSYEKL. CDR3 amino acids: CASRRLGTDNEKLFF. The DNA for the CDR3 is TGCGCCAGCAGACGGCTCGGGACTGATAATGAAAAACTGTTTTTT.

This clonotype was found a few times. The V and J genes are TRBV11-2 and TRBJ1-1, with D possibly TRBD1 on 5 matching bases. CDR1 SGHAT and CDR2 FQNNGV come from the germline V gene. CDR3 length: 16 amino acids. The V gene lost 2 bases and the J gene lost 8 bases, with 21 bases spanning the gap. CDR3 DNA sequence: TGTGCCAGCAGCTTATCTTCACAAGTGAGGGCAGGGGAAGCTTTCTTT. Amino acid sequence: CASSLSSQVRAGEAFF.

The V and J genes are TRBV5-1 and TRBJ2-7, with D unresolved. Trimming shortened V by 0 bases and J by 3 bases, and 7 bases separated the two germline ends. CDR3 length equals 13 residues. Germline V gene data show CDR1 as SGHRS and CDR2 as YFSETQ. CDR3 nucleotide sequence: TGCGCCAGCAGCTTGGCCAATATCTACGAGCAGTACGTC. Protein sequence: CASSLANIYEQYV.

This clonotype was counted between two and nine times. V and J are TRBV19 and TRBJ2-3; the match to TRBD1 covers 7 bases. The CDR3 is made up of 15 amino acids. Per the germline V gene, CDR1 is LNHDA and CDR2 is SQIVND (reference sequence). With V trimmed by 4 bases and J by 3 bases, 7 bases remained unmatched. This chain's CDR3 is CASSTRDSKTDTQYF. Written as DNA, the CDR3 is TGTGCCAGTAGTACCCGGGACAGTAAGACAGATACGCAGTATTTT.

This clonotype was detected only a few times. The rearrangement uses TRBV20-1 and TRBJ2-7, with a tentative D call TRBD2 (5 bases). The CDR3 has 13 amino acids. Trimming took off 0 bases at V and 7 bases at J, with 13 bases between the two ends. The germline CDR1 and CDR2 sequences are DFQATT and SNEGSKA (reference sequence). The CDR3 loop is CSARDLTPGEQYF. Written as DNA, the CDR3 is TGCAGTGCTAGAGACCTTACCCCGGGGGAGCAGTACTTC.

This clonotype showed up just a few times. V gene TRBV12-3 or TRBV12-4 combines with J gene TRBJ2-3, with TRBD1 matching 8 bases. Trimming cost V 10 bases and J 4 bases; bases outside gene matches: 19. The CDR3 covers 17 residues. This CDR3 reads CATRGWTGSKEADTQYF. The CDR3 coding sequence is TGTGCCACCAGGGGTTGGACAGGGAGTAAAGAGGCAGATACGCAGTATTTT.

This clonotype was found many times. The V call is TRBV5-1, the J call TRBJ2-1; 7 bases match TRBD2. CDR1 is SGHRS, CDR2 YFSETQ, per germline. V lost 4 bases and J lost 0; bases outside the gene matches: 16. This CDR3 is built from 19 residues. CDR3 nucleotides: TGCGCCAGCAGCCTGGGCGTCGGGGGGTTGGGCCTCTCCTACAATGAGCAGTTCTTC. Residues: CASSLGVGGLGLSYNEQFF.

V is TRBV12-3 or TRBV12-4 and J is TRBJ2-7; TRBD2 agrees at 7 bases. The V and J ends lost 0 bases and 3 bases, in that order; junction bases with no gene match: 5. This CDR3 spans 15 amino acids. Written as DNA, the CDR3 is TGTGCCAGCAGTTTAGCGGGAGGGCCAGTCTACGAGCAGTACTTC. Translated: CASSLAGGPVYEQYF.

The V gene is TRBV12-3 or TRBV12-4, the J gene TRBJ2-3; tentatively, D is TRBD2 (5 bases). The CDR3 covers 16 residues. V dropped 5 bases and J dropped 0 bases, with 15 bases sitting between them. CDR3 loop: CASSDLLGRSTDTQYF. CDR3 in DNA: TGTGCCAGCAGTGACCTCTTAGGGAGAAGCACAGATACGCAGTATTTT.

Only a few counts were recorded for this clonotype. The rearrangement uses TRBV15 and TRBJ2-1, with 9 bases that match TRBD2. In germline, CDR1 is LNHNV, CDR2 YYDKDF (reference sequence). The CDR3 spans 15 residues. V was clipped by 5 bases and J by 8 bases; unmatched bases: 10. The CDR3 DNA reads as TGTGCCACCAGCCCTGGAGCGGGAGGTAGCCATGAGCAGTTCTTC. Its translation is CATSPGAGGSHEQFF.